This T cell receptor beta chain was documented in a study of blood T cell repertoires in COVID-19. As for the study in general: PBMCs, B-cell-depleted T cells, or T cells were the source of the cDNA or gDNA that made up the material.

Participant-reported clinical history was the basis for cohort assignment. Cohort 3 recovery required two negative PCRs, clearance, or symptom resolution. Methods used by the authors: Estimates of nucleated cell counts were drawn from the amplification of reference gene primers. Some clones are missing from TCRdb's copy, which holds only in-frame ones; the method was immunoSEQ multiplex PCR. V and J calls and clone size follow that table, whereas D and trimming were derived from the DNA. The sample carries hundreds of thousands of clones, around 87% recorded once. Germline V lookup: CDR1 LGHNT, CDR2 FRNRAP. CDR3 length: 13 residues. With 7 bases clipped from V and 7 bases from J, the junction kept 7 bases outside the gene matches. This clone was counted only a few times.

The TCR sequence derives from a young man who had recovered from COVID-19. Sequenced sample: PBMCs or T cells enriched from blood (not recorded which). The chain combines TRBV12-5 with TRBJ1-3; 7 bases line up with TRBD1. The CDR3 sequence: CASASGGLNTIYF. The CDR3 DNA is TGTGCTAGTGCTTCAGGGGGACTTAACACCATATATTTT.